These 7 T cell receptor beta chains share one sample of origin, sequenced in a study of blood T cell repertoires in COVID-19. Here immunoSEQ multiplex PCR was the method, and the copy in TCRdb shows in-frame clones only, minus some. Of around 260,000 clones in the sample, roughly four fifths were seen once. The sequenced material came from peripheral blood. The receptors stem from a person aged 65 to 85 with COVID-19, enrolled during active disease.

V and J are TRBV6-2 or TRBV6-3 and TRBJ2-3, with 8 bases identical to TRBD2. With 5 bases clipped from V and 1 base from J, the junction kept 2 bases outside the gene matches. The CDR3 has 14 residues. Germline assignment: CDR1 MNHEY and CDR2 SVGEGT. In DNA form, the CDR3 reads TGTGCCAGCAGTAGCGGGAGCGGCACAGATACGCAGTATTTT. Translated, it gives CASSSGSGTDTQYF.

This chain joins TRBV5-1 and TRBJ2-3; D gene unclear. CDR3 length: 16 amino acids. The V end was cut by 3 bases, the J end by 1 base, with 15 bases between. Germline V gene data show CDR1 as SGHRS and CDR2 as YFSETQ. The CDR3 reads CASSWLGLSGTDTQYF. The DNA for the CDR3 is TGCGCCAGCAGCTGGCTTGGCCTGTCAGGCACAGATACGCAGTATTTT.

The genes are TRBV6-5 and TRBJ1-4; the match to TRBD1 covers 7 bases. This CDR3 contains 15 residues. Germline loops: CDR1 MNHEY, CDR2 SVGAGI. After removal of 5 bases from V and 8 bases from J, the junction contained 11 bases not matched to a gene. The CDR3 bases are TGTGCCAGCAGTCCCTCTCGGGACAGTGGGGAAAAACTGTTTTTT. Translation: CASSPSRDSGEKLFF.

The gene calls are TRBV11-2 and TRBJ1-1; D may be TRBD1 (6 bases). Trimming cost V 3 bases and J 6 bases, with 11 bases left between them. Germline V lookup: CDR1 SGHAT, CDR2 FQNNGV. The CDR3 has 13 residues. The CDR3 reads CASSFEGVPEAFF. The CDR3 region has the DNA TGTGCCAGCAGCTTTGAGGGGGTTCCTGAAGCTTTCTTT.

This chain connects TRBV15 to TRBJ2-7; TRBD1 is a possible D gene (6 bases). The V and J ends lost 0 bases and 0 bases respectively, with 12 bases between them. There are 16 residues in the CDR3. CDR1 LNHNV and CDR2 YYDKDF come from the germline V gene (reference sequence). The CDR3 DNA reads TGTGCCACCAGCAGAGATTCCCTGACAGGCTCCTACGAGCAGTACTTC. Residues: CATSRDSLTGSYEQYF.

The table lists this clone with a count of one. The chain has TRBV7-3 and TRBJ2-1, with 7 positions matching TRBD1. With 0 bases clipped from V and 10 bases from J, the junction kept 3 bases outside the gene matches. This CDR3 contains 13 residues. CDR1 and CDR2 (germline): SGHTA, FQGTGA. DNA for the CDR3: TGTGCCAGCAGCTTAACCACAGGGGACGAGCAGTTCTTC. Its protein product is CASSLTTGDEQFF.

This rearrangement joins TRBV28 to TRBJ1-2, with a tentative D call TRBD1 (6 bases). Germline V CDR1 and CDR2: MDHEN, SYDVKM. Deletions cut 4 bases from V and 5 bases from J, with 20 bases between. This CDR3 region has 16 residues. The CDR3 reads CASSSFAGRGYYGYTF. CDR3 nucleotide sequence: TGTGCCAGCAGTTCCTTCGCCGGCAGGGGTTATTATGGCTACACCTTC.